What follows are 6 T cell receptor beta chains derived from one specimen sequenced in a study of technical replicates of blood from a few donors. TCRdb's copy holds only in-frame clones and misses some; the assay was immunoSEQ multiplex PCR. Of 55,000 to 85,000 clones in the sample, 95% to 98% were seen once. Sequences were obtained from T cells isolated from PBMCs. These receptors all stem from a human donor in good health.

The chain employs TRBV4-1 and TRBJ1-5; D is uncertain. Trimming removed 0 bases from V and 4 bases from J, with 10 bases in between. Germline CDR1 reads MGHRA; CDR2 reads YSYEKL. This CDR3 is 15 amino acids long. CDR3 DNA sequence: TGCGCCAGCAGCCAAGATACTGGGAGGAATCAGCCCCAGCATTTT. This translates into CASSQDTGRNQPQHF.

This rearrangement joins TRBV11-1 to TRBJ1-1; possibly TRBD1 for D (6 bases). Germline CDR1 is SGHAT and CDR2 is FQDESV (reference sequence). The CDR3 loop spans 15 amino acids. Between the trimmed V and J ends, which lost 3 bases and 1 base, there was a span of 12 bases. CDR3 protein: CASSFPGTTNTEAFF. DNA for the CDR3: TGTGCCAGCAGCTTCCCCGGGACAACGAACACTGAAGCTTTCTTT. The entire variable domain, with the rest obtained from reference TRBV11-1 and TRBJ1-1, is as follows: EAEVAQSPRYKITEKSQAVAFWCDPISGHATLYWYRQILGQGPELLVQFQDESVVDDSQLPKDRFSAERLKGVDSTLKIQPAELGDSAMYLCASSFPGTTNTEAFFGQGTRLTVV.

The rearrangement joins TRBV6-5 to TRBJ1-2; possibly TRBD1 for D (5 bases). V dropped 11 bases and J dropped 8 bases, with 21 bases sitting between them. CDR1 and CDR2 (germline): MNHEY, SVGAGI. The CDR3 extends over 13 amino acids. CDR3 nucleotides: TGTGCCTCTGGGGGGGAGGGCGGTTGGGGCTACACCTTC. Protein: CASGGEGGWGYTF.

This clone was seen a single time. Written as DNA, the CDR3 is TGTGCCAGTAGCCCCGGGGTATCCGACTACGAGCAGTACTTC. The encoded protein is CASSPGVSDYEQYF. The V call is TRBV19, the J call TRBJ2-7, with D maybe TRBD2 (5 bases). Germline CDR1 reads LNHDA; CDR2 reads SQIVND (reference sequence). The V gene lost 6 bases and the J gene lost 3 bases, with 15 bases spanning the gap. The CDR3 consists of 14 residues.

This chain joins TRBV5-6 and TRBJ2-1; weak D call: TRBD2 (6 bases). V was pared by 3 bases and J by 12 bases, with 13 bases between. Germline V lookup: CDR1 SGHDT, CDR2 YYEEEE. The CDR3 contains 12 residues. The CDR3: CASSSATRGQFF. Here the CDR3 DNA reads TGTGCCAGCAGCTCCGCGACTAGGGGGCAGTTCTTC.

This chain uses TRBV6-5 with TRBJ1-2; D is uncertain. CDR3 size: 12 residues. The ends were cut back, 6 bases at V and 7 bases at J, with 12 bases in the middle. Germline assignment: CDR1 MNHEY and CDR2 SVGAGI. The CDR3 reads CASSQTVGGYTF. The DNA for the CDR3 is TGTGCCAGCAGCCAGACTGTGGGTGGCTACACCTTC.